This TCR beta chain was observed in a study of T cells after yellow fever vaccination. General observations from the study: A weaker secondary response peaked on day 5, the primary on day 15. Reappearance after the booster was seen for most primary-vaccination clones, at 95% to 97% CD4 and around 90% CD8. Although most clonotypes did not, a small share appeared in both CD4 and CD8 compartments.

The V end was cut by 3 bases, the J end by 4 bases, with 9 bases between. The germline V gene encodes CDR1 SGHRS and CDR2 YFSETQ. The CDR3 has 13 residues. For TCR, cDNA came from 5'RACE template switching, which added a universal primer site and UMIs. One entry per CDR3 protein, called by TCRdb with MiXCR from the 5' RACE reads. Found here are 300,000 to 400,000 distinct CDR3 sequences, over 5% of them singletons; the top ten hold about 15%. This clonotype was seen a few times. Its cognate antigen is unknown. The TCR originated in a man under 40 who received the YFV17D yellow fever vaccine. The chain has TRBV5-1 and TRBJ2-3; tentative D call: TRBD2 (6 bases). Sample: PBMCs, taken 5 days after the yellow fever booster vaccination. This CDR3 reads CASSSRLADTQYF. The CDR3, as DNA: TGCGCCAGCAGCTCCCGACTAGCAGATACGCAGTATTTT.